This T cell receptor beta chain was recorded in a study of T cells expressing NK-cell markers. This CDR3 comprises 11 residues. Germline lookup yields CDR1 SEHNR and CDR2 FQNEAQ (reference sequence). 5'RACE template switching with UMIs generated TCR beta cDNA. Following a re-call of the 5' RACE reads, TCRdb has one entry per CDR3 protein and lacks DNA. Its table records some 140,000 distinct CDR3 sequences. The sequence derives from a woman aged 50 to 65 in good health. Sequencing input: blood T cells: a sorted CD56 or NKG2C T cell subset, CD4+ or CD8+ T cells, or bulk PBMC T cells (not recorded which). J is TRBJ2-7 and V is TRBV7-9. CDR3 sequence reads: CASRSNYEQYF.